These 10 T cell receptor beta chains share one sample of origin, sequenced in a study of neurological immune-mediated disorders. Time point here: technical triplicate 2. In TCRdb, the 5' RACE reads were re-called with MiXCR into one record per CDR3 protein. Among about 59,000 distinct CDR3 sequences listed, nearly 25% were seen once. The sequenced sample consisted of PBMCs. The receptors stem from a man aged 60 to 75 with HTLV-1-associated myelopathy (HAM/TSP).

The table lists this clonotype with many counts. This rearrangement joins TRBV7-2 to TRBJ2-1; D is unclear. This CDR3 has 13 amino acids. Germline CDR1 SGHTA, CDR2 FQGNSA. The ends were cut back, 4 bases at V and 0 bases at J, with 4 bases in the middle. The CDR3 protein is CASSSDSYNEQFF. The CDR3 bases are TGTGCCAGCAGCTCGGACTCCTACAATGAGCAGTTCTTC. Looking up the rest from reference TRBV7-2 and TRBJ2-1 gives the full variable domain: GAGVSQSPSNKVTEKGKDVELRCDPISGHTALYWYRQSLGQGLEFLIYFQGNSAPDKSGLPSDRFSAERTGGSVSTLTIQRTQQEDSAVYLCASSSDSYNEQFFGPGTRLTVL.

There are many counts of this clonotype. This sequence joins TRBV3-1 and TRBJ2-1, with TRBD2 identical over 10 bases. Per the germline V gene, CDR1 is LGHDT and CDR2 is YNNKEL (reference sequence). The V and J ends lost 4 bases and 9 bases, in that order; junction bases with no gene match: 18. This CDR3 comprises 18 residues. The CDR3 DNA reads TGTGCCAGCAGCCCGGTAATGGAAGCGGGAGGGCCTATCGGTGAGCAGTTCTTC. This translates into CASSPVMEAGGPIGEQFF.

This clonotype appeared many times. The chain couples TRBV20-1 to TRBJ1-2, with D unclear. The CDR3 is 14 amino acids. Germline CDR1 DFQATT, CDR2 SNEGSKA (reference sequence). V lost 3 bases to trimming and J lost 5 bases, with 16 bases between them. In nucleotides, the CDR3 is TGCAGTGCTAGCTCGCAGGCAGCAGGTTATGGCTACACCTTC. It translates to CSASSQAAGYGYTF.

The chain is built from TRBV5-1 and TRBJ2-2; TRBD2 matches at 9 bases. The CDR3 loop spans 17 amino acids. Germline V lookup: CDR1 SGHRS, CDR2 YFSETQ. V was pared by 0 bases and J by 7 bases, with 10 bases of the junction left unmatched. CDR3 sequence: CASSLALRGRDIGELFF. CDR3 nucleotides: TGCGCCAGCAGCTTGGCCCTTCGCGGGAGGGACATCGGGGAGCTGTTTTTT.

This clonotype was found many times. V and J are TRBV5-6 and TRBJ1-1; D uncertain. The V and J ends lost 6 bases and 1 base respectively, with 13 bases between them. The germline V gene has CDR1 SGHDT and CDR2 YYEEEE. The CDR3 contains 14 residues. The chain's CDR3 is CASTHGLGNTEAFF. The CDR3 DNA is TGTGCCAGCACCCACGGTCTGGGGAACACTGAAGCTTTCTTT.

This clonotype was counted ten times or more. The chain employs TRBV4-1 and TRBJ1-4; possibly TRBD1 for D (6 bases). The V gene lost 5 bases and the J gene lost 3 bases, with 16 bases spanning the gap. The germline V gene encodes CDR1 MGHRA and CDR2 YSYEKL. CDR3 length: 16 amino acids. CDR3 DNA: TGCGCCAGCAGCATTGGGGGCGAGGTGGCTAATGAAAAACTGTTTTTT. This sequence encodes CASSIGGEVANEKLFF.

This clonotype came up many times. The gene calls are TRBV5-1 and TRBJ2-1, with D uncertain. V dropped 0 bases and J dropped 2 bases, with 9 bases sitting between them. The CDR3 has 15 residues. Germline assignment: CDR1 SGHRS and CDR2 YFSETQ. Here the CDR3 DNA reads TGCGCCAGCAGCTTGGTTTCCAGCCCCTACAATGAGCAGTTCTTC. It translates to CASSLVSSPYNEQFF.

This clonotype was seen ten or more times. The V call is TRBV7-8, the J call TRBJ2-3; TRBD2 agrees at 12 bases. The V gene end was trimmed by 4 bases and the J gene end by 4 bases; junction bases not matched to a gene: 6. The CDR3 loop spans 16 amino acids. CDR1 SGHVS and CDR2 FQNEAQ come from the germline V gene. CDR3 residues: CASSSRLAGESDTQYF. The CDR3 DNA sequence: TGTGCCAGCAGCTCAAGACTAGCGGGAGAATCAGATACGCAGTATTTT.

This chain joins TRBV29-1 and TRBJ2-2; perhaps TRBD2 as D (5 bases). Per germline, CDR1 SQVTM and CDR2 ANQGSEA. The CDR3 contains 12 residues. V shed 7 bases and J shed 6 bases, with 12 bases lying between them. The CDR3 loop is CSGLGVAGELFF. CDR3 sequence (DNA): TGCAGCGGACTCGGGGTGGCCGGGGAGCTGTTTTTT.

This clonotype was counted many times. This chain joins TRBV7-2 and TRBJ2-7, with D tentatively TRBD2 (6 bases). This CDR3 has 14 amino acids. Trimming shortened V by 5 bases and J by 5 bases, and 16 bases separated the two germline ends. CDR1 SGHTA and CDR2 FQGNSA come from the germline V gene. The CDR3 region has the DNA TGTGCCAGCAGCCCGGGACTCTCCCCGAACGAGCAGTACTTC. This translates into CASSPGLSPNEQYF.